This T cell receptor beta chain comes out of a study of CD8 T cells in Susac syndrome. Study-wide points: Clonal CD8+ expansion in Susac was highest in TEMRA cells and active patients.

Details on this clonotype: Its target is unknown. A junction boundary mismatches the germline segment, possibly from a read error.

Germline V gives CDR1 GTSNPN, CDR2 SVGIG (reference sequence). The CDR3 covers 13 residues. RNA totalling roughly 0.45 to 1 ug underwent reverse transcription with random hexamers. The immunoSEQ assay covered 54 Vbeta and 13 Jbeta segments for CDR3. TCRdb used MiXCR to reprocess the immunoSEQ multiplex PCR reads, holding one entry per CDR3 protein. In the table there are about 90,000 distinct CDR3 sequences, around 96% of which are singletons. The sequenced sample was CD8+ T cells from PBMCs. The chain recombines TRBV30 with TRBJ2-7; TRBD2 matches 7 bases. The TCR comes from a human donor with Susac syndrome. The CDR3 region is CAGRVTKAYEQYF. CDR3 in DNA: TGTGCCGGGAGGGTGACTAAAGCCTACGAGCAGTACTTC.